This is a list of T cell receptor beta chains from one sample in a study of T cells in Graves' hyperthyroidism and ophthalmopathy. TCRdb independently ran MiXCR on the multiplex PCR reads; one entry per CDR3 protein. The data contain about 570,000 distinct CDR3 sequences, 40% to 55% of them seen just once; the ten biggest clones take up under 20%. The sample was peripheral blood or thyroid tissue (not recorded which). The receptors were gathered from an adult woman with Graves' disease, either hyperthyroidism or ophthalmopathy (not recorded which). CDR3s include the opening cysteine and the closing phenylalanine or tryptophan. The D gene is left open where the match is weak. A row's size may be missing; if present it is once, few, many or a size class.

cdr3_nt cdr3_aa j_call v_call d_call cdr3_length clone_size
TGTGCCATCAAGGGGACGAATGAAAAACTGTTTTTT CAIKGTNEKLFF TRBJ1-4 TRBV10-3 . 12 once
TGTGCCAGCAGCGACCATTATGGCTACACCTTC CASSDHYGYTF TRBJ1-2 TRBV28 . 11 many
TGTGCCACCAGACCTCTTATGGGGGCTGGCAATCAGCCCCAGCATTTT CATRPLMGAGNQPQHF TRBJ1-5 TRBV15 . 16 .
TGTGCCAGTAGTTCGACAGCCACCGAAATTGCCACCGAATGGTACACCTTC CASSSTATEIATEWYTF TRBJ1-2 TRBV19 . 17 many
TGTGCCAGCACCAAGGGGAGGCCCCTGAAAGAGACCCAGTACTTC CASTKGRPLKETQYF TRBJ2-5 TRBV6-1 . 15 .
TGTGCCACCAGCAGTCGTGCTAAGAACGGGGACTATGGCTACACCTTC CATSSRAKNGDYGYTF TRBJ1-2 TRBV15 . 16 few
TGCAGCGGATATGTTGCGGGACAGGGGGTTGATGGCTACACCTTC CSGYVAGQGVDGYTF TRBJ1-2 TRBV29-1 TRBD1 15 many
TGTGCCTGGAGTAAAGGCCCACCCCTCCACTTT CAWSKGPPLHF TRBJ1-6 TRBV30 . 11 many
TGCAGTGCTAGAGATCCAAAAGGGGCCGGGGAGCTGTTTTTT CSARDPKGAGELFF TRBJ2-2 TRBV20-1 . 14 many
TGTGCCAGCAGCTTGAGACGGGACAGGGGTCAGCCCCAGCATTTT CASSLRRDRGQPQHF TRBJ1-5 TRBV7-8 TRBD1 15 many
TGCGCCAGCAGCTTTACAACGGAGGACGGGAGAAATCAGCCCCAGCATTTT CASSFTTEDGRNQPQHF TRBJ1-5 TRBV5-1 . 17 .
TGCAGCGTTACTAGCGGGAGGGGCAATGAGCAGTTCTTC CSVTSGRGNEQFF TRBJ2-1 TRBV29-1 TRBD2 13 .